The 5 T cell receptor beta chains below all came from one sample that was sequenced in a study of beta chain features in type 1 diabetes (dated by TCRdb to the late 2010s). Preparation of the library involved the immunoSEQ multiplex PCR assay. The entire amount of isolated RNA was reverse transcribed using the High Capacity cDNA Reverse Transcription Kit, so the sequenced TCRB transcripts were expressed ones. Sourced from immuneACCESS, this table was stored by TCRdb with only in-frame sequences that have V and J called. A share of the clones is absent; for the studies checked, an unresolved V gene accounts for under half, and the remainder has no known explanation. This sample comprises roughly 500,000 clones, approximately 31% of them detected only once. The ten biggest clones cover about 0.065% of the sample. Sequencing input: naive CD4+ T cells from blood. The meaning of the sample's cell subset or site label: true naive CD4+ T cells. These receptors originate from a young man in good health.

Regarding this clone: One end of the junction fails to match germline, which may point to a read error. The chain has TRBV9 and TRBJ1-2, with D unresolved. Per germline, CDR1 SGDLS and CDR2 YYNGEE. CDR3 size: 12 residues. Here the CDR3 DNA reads TGTGCCAGCAGCGTAGAAGGAGTCAGGATCGCCTTC. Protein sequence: CASSVEGVRIAF.

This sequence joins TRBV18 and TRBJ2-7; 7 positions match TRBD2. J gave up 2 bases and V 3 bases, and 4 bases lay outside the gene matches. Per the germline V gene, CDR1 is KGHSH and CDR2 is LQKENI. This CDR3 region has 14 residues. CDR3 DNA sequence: TGTGCCAGCTCACCCGTGGGAGGGCCCTACGAGCAGTACTTC. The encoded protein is CASSPVGGPYEQYF.

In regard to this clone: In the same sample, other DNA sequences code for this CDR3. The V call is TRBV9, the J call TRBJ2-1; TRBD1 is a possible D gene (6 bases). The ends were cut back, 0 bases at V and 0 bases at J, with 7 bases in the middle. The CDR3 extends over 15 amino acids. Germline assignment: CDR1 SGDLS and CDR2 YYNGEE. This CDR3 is CASSVGGGSYNEQFF. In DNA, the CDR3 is TGTGCCAGCAGCGTAGGAGGGGGCTCCTACAATGAGCAGTTCTTC.

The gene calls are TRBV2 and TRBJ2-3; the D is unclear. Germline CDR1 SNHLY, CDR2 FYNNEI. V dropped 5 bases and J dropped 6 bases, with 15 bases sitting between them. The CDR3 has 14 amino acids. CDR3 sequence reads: CASSPLMLLDTQYF. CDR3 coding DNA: TGTGCCAGCAGTCCACTGATGCTGCTGGATACGCAGTATTTT.

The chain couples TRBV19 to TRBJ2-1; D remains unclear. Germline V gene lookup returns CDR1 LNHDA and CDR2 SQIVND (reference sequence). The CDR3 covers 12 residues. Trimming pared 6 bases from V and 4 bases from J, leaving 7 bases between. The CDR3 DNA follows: TGTGCCAGTAGGGGTACGTACAATGAGCAGTTCTTC. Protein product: CASRGTYNEQFF.